Each of the 22 T cell receptor beta chains below was sequenced from the same sample in a study of patients and donors after allogeneic stem cell transplantation. TCRdb re-called the RT-PCR reads with MiXCR, one entry per CDR3 protein. The sample has 85,000 to 90,000 distinct CDR3 sequences; around 49% are singletons. The sample consisted of blood, either unsorted or a sorted T cell fraction (not recorded which). The source is a human donor who was either an allogeneic HSCT recipient or a stem cell or donor lymphocyte infusion donor (not recorded which). It is not recorded whose cells these are; they may come from a transplant donor.

The table lists this clonotype with a few counts. This chain joins TRBV12-3 or TRBV12-4 and TRBJ1-5, with unresolved D. There are 16 residues in the CDR3. Trimming removed 4 bases from V and 1 base from J, with 14 bases in between. In nucleotides, the CDR3 is TGTGCCAGCAGTTCCGGGAATGACGTGAGCAATCAGCCCCAGCATTTT. Translation: CASSSGNDVSNQPQHF.

The chain links TRBV29-1 to TRBJ1-2, with D possibly TRBD1 on 6 matching bases. Germline V lookup: CDR1 SQVTM, CDR2 ANQGSEA. This CDR3 is 16 amino acids long. V lost 4 bases and J lost 2, with 20 bases in between. DNA of the CDR3: TGCAGCGTTGTCGACAGGTTGGACGGTATAAACTATGGCTACACCTTC. Translation: CSVVDRLDGINYGYTF.

This chain uses TRBV7-2 with TRBJ1-1, with a tentative D call TRBD1 (5 bases). The CDR3 loop spans 15 amino acids. From germline, CDR1 is SGHTA and CDR2 FQGNSA. V was trimmed by 0 bases and J by 4 bases, leaving 12 bases between them. CDR3 coding DNA: TGTGCCAGCAGCTTAGCTTCTGTGGGGACCACTGAAGCTTTCTTT. This sequence encodes CASSLASVGTTEAFF. Full variable domain (remainder filled in from reference TRBV7-2 and TRBJ1-1): GAGVSQSPSNKVTEKGKDVELRCDPISGHTALYWYRQSLGQGLEFLIYFQGNSAPDKSGLPSDRFSAERTGGSVSTLTIQRTQQEDSAVYLCASSLASVGTTEAFFGQGTRLTVV.

The table lists this clonotype with a few counts. The gene calls are TRBV5-4 and TRBJ1-1; a possible D gene is TRBD1 (6 bases). V was pared by 2 bases and J by 1 base, with 12 bases between. The CDR3 covers 15 residues. Germline-derived CDR1 and CDR2 are SGHNT and YYREEE (reference sequence). CDR3 nucleotides: TGTGCCAGCAGCTTTCAGGGGACGGCGAACACTGAAGCTTTCTTT. It yields the protein CASSFQGTANTEAFF.

The V gene is TRBV20-1, the J gene TRBJ2-7; D remains ambiguous. Germline V gene data show CDR1 as DFQATT and CDR2 as SNEGSKA (reference sequence). V lost 6 bases, J lost 1 base, and 16 bases lay in between. This CDR3 has 14 residues. The CDR3 nucleotides read TGCAGTGCCAGGCCCCTGCTAGTATCCTACGAGCAGTACTTC. It is translated as CSARPLLVSYEQYF.

The sample holds one count of this clonotype. The chain has TRBV4-1 and TRBJ1-1; 7 bases are a match to TRBD1. The CDR3 consists of 12 residues. Losses at the gene ends were 4 bases for V and 7 bases for J; bases not matched to a gene: 3. Germline V lookup: CDR1 MGHRA, CDR2 YSYEKL. The CDR3 DNA follows: TGCGCCAGCAGCCCGACAGGGATTGAAGCTTTCTTT. It encodes CASSPTGIEAFF.

Worth noting for this clonotype: An end of the junction does not agree with germline; a read error may underlie this. The genes are TRBV27 and TRBJ1-2, with TRBD1 matching over 7 bases. This CDR3 has 13 residues. Germline V CDR1 and CDR2: MNHEY, SMNVEV (reference sequence). The CDR3 reads CASSAPGQHNQNF. CDR3 in DNA: TGTGCCAGCAGTGCCCCGGGACAGCATAACCAAAACTTC.

The V and J genes are TRBV20-1 and TRBJ2-7, with D maybe TRBD2 (5 bases). V lost 7 bases to trimming and J lost 2 bases, with 21 bases between them. The CDR3 has 15 amino acids. CDR1 and CDR2 (germline): DFQATT, SNEGSKA (reference sequence). The CDR3 is CSVEGVGVKAYEQYF. The CDR3 coding sequence is TGCAGTGTAGAAGGTGTGGGAGTGAAAGCCTACGAGCAGTACTTC.

This chain connects TRBV24-1 to TRBJ2-5, with TRBD2 matching over 9 bases. This CDR3 region has 19 residues. V shed 2 bases, J shed 1 base, and the junction held 13 bases outside the gene matches. CDR1 and CDR2 from the germline V gene are KGHDR and SFDVKD. The CDR3 reads CATSDSRLLTSGRQETQYF. As DNA, the CDR3 is TGTGCCACCAGTGATTCTCGACTCCTGACTAGCGGTCGCCAAGAGACCCAGTACTTC.

The genes are TRBV12-3 or TRBV12-4 and TRBJ2-5, with a weak D call TRBD1 (5 bases). This CDR3 contains 12 residues. V was trimmed by 5 bases and J by 7 bases, leaving 11 bases between them. This chain's CDR3 is CASSRVTGTQYF. The DNA of the CDR3 is TGTGCCAGCAGTAGGGTTACAGGGACCCAGTACTTC.

This clonotype was found a few times. The chain employs TRBV12-3 or TRBV12-4 and TRBJ1-1; D not resolved. The CDR3 is 14 amino acids. V lost 3 bases and J 2 bases, leaving 10 bases between the germline ends. The CDR3 DNA follows: TGTGCCAGCAGTTTTCCCCGGACCAACACTGAAGCTTTCTTT. This sequence encodes CASSFPRTNTEAFF.

This clonotype was seen a single time. The CDR3 coding sequence is TGCAGTGCTAGAGATGACAGGGGCGGGCCCTACAATGAGCAGTTCTTC. It codes for CSARDDRGGPYNEQFF. The chain employs TRBV20-1 and TRBJ2-1; 8 bases agree with TRBD1. Germline values: CDR1 DFQATT, CDR2 SNEGSKA (reference sequence). CDR3 length equals 16 residues. V shed 0 bases, J shed 2 bases, and the junction held 6 bases outside the gene matches.

This clonotype showed up just a few times. The chain uses TRBV4-3 and TRBJ1-1; no definite D call. Germline CDR1 LGHNA, CDR2 YSLEER. Trimming shortened V by 1 base and J by 7 bases, and 7 bases separated the two germline ends. The CDR3 is 12 amino acids. CDR3 residues: CASSQVYGEAFF. The CDR3 nucleotides read TGCGCCAGCAGCCAAGTGTACGGTGAAGCTTTCTTT.

The V and J genes are TRBV12-3 or TRBV12-4 and TRBJ2-3; 10 nucleotides line up with TRBD1. The CDR3 sequence is 14 residues long. Unmatched junction bases numbered 4, after V lost 5 bases and J lost 5 bases. The CDR3 DNA is TGTGCCAGCAGTCGACAGGGGGCGGTAGATACGCAGTATTTT. This translates into CASSRQGAVDTQYF.

This clonotype was seen once. V gene TRBV2 combines with J gene TRBJ2-3, with 9 bases aligning to TRBD1. The J segment lost 1 base and the V segment lost 8 bases, leaving 10 bases of the junction unmatched. Germline V lookup: CDR1 SNHLY, CDR2 FYNNEI. This CDR3 contains 16 residues. The CDR3 here is CASSPWGDRGTDTQYF. The CDR3 nucleotides read TGTGCCAGCTCGCCCTGGGGGGACAGGGGCACAGATACGCAGTATTTT.

The CDR3 region is CASSLEQDGIQAFF. Here the CDR3 DNA reads TGCGCCAGCAGCTTGGAGCAGGACGGGATTCAAGCTTTCTTT. The rearrangement joins TRBV5-1 to TRBJ1-1, with D unresolved. The germline gives CDR1 SGHRS, CDR2 YFSETQ. The CDR3 has 14 residues. V lost 0 bases and J lost 9, with 15 bases in between.

The chain is built from TRBV11-2 and TRBJ2-1; 7 positions agree with TRBD2. The germline gives CDR1 SGHAT, CDR2 FQNNGV. This CDR3 region has 15 residues. V gave up 5 bases and J gave up 4 bases; unmatched junction bases: 8. CDR3 sequence (DNA): TGTGCCAGCAGCCTCGGCGGGGGATCATACAATGAGCAGTTCTTC. It is translated as CASSLGGGSYNEQFF.

This clonotype was recorded a few times. The V gene is TRBV21-1, the J gene TRBJ1-5; the tabulated D call, TRBD1, remains unverified against the DNA. TRBV21-1 corresponds to a pseudogene. The CDR3 loop spans 15 amino acids. CDR3 nucleotides: TGTGCCAGCAGCAAAGTAGAGGGGGCAGGGCAGCCCCAGCATTTT. Its translation is CASSKVEGAGQPQHF.

The chain couples TRBV20-1 to TRBJ1-5, with 7 positions matching TRBD1. Trimming removed 0 bases from V and 4 bases from J; junction bases left unmatched: 21. This CDR3 spans 20 amino acids. Germline V gene sequence: CDR1 DFQATT, CDR2 SNEGSKA (reference sequence). CDR3 nucleotide sequence: TGCAGTGCTAGAGATCTTTTGCAGGGGGGTACGTTCCTTTCTAATCAGCCCCAGCATTTT. It yields the protein CSARDLLQGGTFLSNQPQHF.

The V and J genes are TRBV12-3 or TRBV12-4 and TRBJ1-5, with unresolved D. The V and J ends lost 5 bases and 0 bases respectively, with 11 bases between them. This CDR3 spans 15 amino acids. CDR3 in DNA: TGTGCCAGCAGTCAGGACGCTTATAGCAATCAGCCCCAGCATTTT. It yields the protein CASSQDAYSNQPQHF.

The chain uses TRBV4-3 and TRBJ1-1, with TRBD1 matching 12 bases. This CDR3 contains 16 residues. The J segment lost 6 bases and the V segment lost 1 base, leaving 6 bases of the junction unmatched. CDR1 and CDR2 (germline): LGHNA, YSLEER. CDR3 loop: CASSQGLGQGASEAFF. The CDR3 nucleotides are TGCGCCAGCAGCCAAGGTCTGGGACAGGGGGCCTCTGAAGCTTTCTTT.

The sample holds a few counts of this clonotype. The chain recombines TRBV27 with TRBJ1-1; perhaps TRBD1 as D (6 bases). The CDR3 is 14 amino acids. Germline-derived CDR1 and CDR2 are MNHEY and SMNVEV (reference sequence). V shed 7 bases and J shed 0 bases, with 12 bases lying between them. In nucleotides, the CDR3 is TGTGCCAGCAAATTGGGGGGGCTGAACACTGAAGCTTTCTTT. Protein product: CASKLGGLNTEAFF.